The 3 T cell receptor beta chains listed next were all sequenced from one sample in a study of T cell responses to AZD1222 COVID-19 vaccine. Sequencing was performed with immunoSEQ multiplex PCR; in TCRdb, only in-frame clones are kept and a portion is missing. This table has approximately 110,000 clones, over 75% appearing once. This material consisted of peripheral blood, taken on day 0 of AZD1222 vaccination. The receptors come from an adult in good health.

This clone came up once. The chain has TRBV5-6 and TRBJ2-1; no clear D. The length of the CDR3 is 14 residues. Germline CDR1 and CDR2: SGHDT and YYEEEE. V was cut by 4 bases and J by 9 bases, with 17 bases left in between. The CDR3 loop is CASSPQIMGLEQFF. CDR3 coding DNA: TGTGCCAGCAGCCCGCAAATCATGGGTCTTGAGCAGTTCTTC.

The chain uses TRBV27 and TRBJ2-3; D perhaps matches TRBD2 (5 bases). The CDR3 length is 12 residues. Germline V lookup: CDR1 MNHEY, CDR2 SMNVEV (reference sequence). The V end lost 5 bases, the J end lost 6 bases, and 9 bases lay between the germline ends. The CDR3 region is CASSPSGDTQYF. The CDR3, as DNA: TGTGCCAGCAGTCCCTCGGGGGATACGCAGTATTTT.

This clone has only one observation. The genes are TRBV30 and TRBJ2-3, with D unclear. This CDR3 comprises 14 residues. The germline gives CDR1 GTSNPN, CDR2 SVGIG (reference sequence). V was pared by 6 bases and J by 0 bases, with 13 bases between. The CDR3 DNA follows: TGTGCCTGTCTAGGCCGGTTTAGCACAGATACGCAGTATTTT. Protein product: CACLGRFSTDTQYF.